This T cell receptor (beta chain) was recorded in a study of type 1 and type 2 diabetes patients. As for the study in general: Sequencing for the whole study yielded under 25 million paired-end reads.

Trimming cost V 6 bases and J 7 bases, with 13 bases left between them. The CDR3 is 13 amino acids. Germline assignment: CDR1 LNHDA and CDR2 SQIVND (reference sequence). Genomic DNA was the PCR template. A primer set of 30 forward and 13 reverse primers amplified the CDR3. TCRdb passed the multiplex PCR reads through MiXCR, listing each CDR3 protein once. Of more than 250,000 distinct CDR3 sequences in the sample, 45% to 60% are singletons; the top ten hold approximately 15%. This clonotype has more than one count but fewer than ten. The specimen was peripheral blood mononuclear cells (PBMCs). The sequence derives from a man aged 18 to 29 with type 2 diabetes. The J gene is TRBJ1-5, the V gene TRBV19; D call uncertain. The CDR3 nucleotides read TGTGCCAGTAGAGATTTTTCGGGACAGCCCCAGCATTTT. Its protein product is CASRDFSGQPQHF. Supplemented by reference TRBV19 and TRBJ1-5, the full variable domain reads DGGITQSPKYLFRKEGQNVTLSCEQNLNHDAMYWYRQDPGQGLRLIYYSQIVNDFQKGDIAEGYSVSREKKESFPLTVTSAQKNPTAFYLCASRDFSGQPQHFGDGTRLSIL.